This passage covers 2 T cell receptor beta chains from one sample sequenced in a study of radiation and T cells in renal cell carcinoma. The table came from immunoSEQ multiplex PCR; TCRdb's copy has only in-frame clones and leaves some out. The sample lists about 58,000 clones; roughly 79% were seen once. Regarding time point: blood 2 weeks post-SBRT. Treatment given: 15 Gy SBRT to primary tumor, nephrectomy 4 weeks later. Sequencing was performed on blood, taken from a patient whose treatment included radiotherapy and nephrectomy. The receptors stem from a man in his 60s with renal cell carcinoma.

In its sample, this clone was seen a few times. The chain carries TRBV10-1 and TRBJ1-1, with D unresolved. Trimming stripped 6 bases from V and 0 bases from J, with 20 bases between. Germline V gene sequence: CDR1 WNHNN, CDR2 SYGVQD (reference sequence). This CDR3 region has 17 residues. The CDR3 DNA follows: TGCGCCAGCAGAGTCACGGGTAAGAACCCGATGAACACTGAAGCTTTCTTT. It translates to CASRVTGKNPMNTEAFF.

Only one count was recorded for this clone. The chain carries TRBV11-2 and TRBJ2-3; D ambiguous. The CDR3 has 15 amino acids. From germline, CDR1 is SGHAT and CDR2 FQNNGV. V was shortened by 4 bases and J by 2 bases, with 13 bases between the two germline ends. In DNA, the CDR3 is TGTGCCAGCAGCTCCAGGTCCCAGCTCACAGATACGCAGTATTTT. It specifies CASSSRSQLTDTQYF. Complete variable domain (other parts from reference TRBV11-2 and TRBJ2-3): EAGVAQSPRYKIIEKRQSVAFWCNPISGHATLYWYQQILGQGPKLLIQFQNNGVVDDSQLPKDRFSAERLKGVDSTLKIQPAKLEDSAVYLCASSSRSQLTDTQYFGPGTRLTVL.